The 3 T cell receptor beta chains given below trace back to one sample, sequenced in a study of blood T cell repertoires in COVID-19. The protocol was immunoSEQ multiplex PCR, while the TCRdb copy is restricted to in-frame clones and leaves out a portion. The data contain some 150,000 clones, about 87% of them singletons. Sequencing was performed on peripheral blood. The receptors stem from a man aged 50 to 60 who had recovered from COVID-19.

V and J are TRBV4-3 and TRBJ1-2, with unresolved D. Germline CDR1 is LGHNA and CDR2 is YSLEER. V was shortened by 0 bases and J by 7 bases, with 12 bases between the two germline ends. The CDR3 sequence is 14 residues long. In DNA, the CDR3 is TGCGCCAGCAGCCAAGAACGAGGGTACGGTGGCTACACCTTC. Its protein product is CASSQERGYGGYTF.

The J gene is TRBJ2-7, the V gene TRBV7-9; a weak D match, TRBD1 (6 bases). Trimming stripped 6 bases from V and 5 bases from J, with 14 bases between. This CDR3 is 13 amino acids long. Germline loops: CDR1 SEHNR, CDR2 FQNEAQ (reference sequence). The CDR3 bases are TGTGCCAGCAGGCATAAACAGGGTGACGAGCAGTACTTC. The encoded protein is CASRHKQGDEQYF.

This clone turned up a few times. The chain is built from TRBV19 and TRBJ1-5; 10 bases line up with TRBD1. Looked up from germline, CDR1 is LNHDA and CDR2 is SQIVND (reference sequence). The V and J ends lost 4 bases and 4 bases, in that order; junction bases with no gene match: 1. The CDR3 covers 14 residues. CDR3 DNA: TGTGCCAGTAGTAGGGGACAGGGGAATCAGCCCCAGCATTTT. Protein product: CASSRGQGNQPQHF.